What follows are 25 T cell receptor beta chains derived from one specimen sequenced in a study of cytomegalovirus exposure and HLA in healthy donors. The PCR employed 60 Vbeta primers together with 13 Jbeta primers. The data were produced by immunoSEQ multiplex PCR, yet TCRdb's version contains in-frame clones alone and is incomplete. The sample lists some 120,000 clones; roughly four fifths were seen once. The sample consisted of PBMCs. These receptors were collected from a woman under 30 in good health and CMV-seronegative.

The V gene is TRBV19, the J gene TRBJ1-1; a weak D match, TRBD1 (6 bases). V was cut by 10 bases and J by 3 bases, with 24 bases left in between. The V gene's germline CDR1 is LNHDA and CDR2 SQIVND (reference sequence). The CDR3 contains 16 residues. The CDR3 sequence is CATVSGWGRGYTEAFF. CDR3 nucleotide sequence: TGTGCCACAGTTTCGGGGTGGGGCAGGGGATACACTGAAGCTTTCTTT.

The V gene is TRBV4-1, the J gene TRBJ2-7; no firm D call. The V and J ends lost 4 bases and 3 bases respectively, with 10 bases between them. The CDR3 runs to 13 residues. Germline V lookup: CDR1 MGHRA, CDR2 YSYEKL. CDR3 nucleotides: TGCGCCAGCAGCCTCTCCCCCTTCTACGAGCAGTACTTC. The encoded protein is CASSLSPFYEQYF.

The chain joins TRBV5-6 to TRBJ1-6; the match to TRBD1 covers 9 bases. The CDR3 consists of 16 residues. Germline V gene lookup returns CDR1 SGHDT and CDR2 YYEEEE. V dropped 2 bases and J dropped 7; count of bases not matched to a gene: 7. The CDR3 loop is CASSFGTGIKNSPLHF. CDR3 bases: TGTGCCAGCAGCTTCGGGACAGGGATAAAAAATTCACCCCTCCACTTT.

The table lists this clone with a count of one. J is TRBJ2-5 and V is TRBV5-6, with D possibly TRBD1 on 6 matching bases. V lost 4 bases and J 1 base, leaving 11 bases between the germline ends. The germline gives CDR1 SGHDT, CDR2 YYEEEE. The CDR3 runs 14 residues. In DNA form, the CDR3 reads TGTGCCAGCAGCCCCTTGACAGGCCAAGAGACCCAGTACTTC. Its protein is CASSPLTGQETQYF.

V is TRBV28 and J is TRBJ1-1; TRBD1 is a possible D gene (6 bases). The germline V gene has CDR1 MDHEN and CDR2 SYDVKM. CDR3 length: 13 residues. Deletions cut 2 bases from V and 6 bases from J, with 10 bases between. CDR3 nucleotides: TGTGCCAGCAGTTTAATGGGGGGGCCTGAAGCTTTCTTT. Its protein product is CASSLMGGPEAFF.

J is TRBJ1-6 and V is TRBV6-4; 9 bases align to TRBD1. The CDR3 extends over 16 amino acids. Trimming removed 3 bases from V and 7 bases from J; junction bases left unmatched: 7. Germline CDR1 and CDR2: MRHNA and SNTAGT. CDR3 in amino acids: CASSEEKGQGNSPLHF. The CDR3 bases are TGTGCCAGCAGTGAGGAGAAGGGACAGGGCAATTCACCCCTCCACTTT.

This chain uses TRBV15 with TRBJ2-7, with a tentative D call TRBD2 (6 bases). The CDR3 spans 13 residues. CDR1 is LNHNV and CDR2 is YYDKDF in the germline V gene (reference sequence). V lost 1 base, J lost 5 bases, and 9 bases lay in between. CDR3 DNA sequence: TGTGCCACCAGCAGAGTGCGGGGAAACGAGCAGTACTTC. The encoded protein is CATSRVRGNEQYF.

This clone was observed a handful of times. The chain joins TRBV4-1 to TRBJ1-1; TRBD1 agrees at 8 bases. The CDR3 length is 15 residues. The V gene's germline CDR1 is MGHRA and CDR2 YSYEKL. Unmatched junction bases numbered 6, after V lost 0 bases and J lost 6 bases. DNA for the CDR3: TGCGCCAGCAGCCAAGATCGGACAGGGAGGGCTGAAGCTTTCTTT. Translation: CASSQDRTGRAEAFF.

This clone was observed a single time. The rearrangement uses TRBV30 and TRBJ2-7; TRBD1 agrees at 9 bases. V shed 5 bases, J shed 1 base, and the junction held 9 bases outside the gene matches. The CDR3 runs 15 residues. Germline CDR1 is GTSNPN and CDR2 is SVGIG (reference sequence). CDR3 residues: CAWAGGTGRSYEQYF. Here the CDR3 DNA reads TGTGCCTGGGCCGGAGGGACAGGGAGATCCTACGAGCAGTACTTC.

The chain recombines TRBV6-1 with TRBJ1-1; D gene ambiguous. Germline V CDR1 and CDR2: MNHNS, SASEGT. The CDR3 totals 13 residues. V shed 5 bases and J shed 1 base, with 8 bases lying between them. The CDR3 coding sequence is TGTGCCAGCAGTACCGGGAAGAACACTGAAGCTTTCTTT. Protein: CASSTGKNTEAFF.

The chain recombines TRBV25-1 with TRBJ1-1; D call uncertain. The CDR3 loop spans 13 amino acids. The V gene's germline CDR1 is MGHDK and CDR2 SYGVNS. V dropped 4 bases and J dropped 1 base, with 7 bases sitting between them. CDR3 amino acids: CASSGYRNTEAFF. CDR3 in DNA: TGTGCCAGCAGTGGGTACAGGAACACTGAAGCTTTCTTT. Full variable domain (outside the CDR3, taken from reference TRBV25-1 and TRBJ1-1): EADIYQTPRYLVIGTGKKITLECSQTMGHDKMYWYQQDPGMELHLIHYSYGVNSTEKGDLSSESTVSRIRTEHFPLTLESARPSHTSQYLCASSGYRNTEAFFGQGTRLTVV.

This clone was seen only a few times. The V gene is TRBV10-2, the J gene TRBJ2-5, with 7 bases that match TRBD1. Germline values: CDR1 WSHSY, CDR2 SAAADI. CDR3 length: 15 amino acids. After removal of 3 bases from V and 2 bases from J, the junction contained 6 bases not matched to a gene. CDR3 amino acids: CASSDLDRLQETQYF. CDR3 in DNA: TGCGCCAGCAGTGACCTGGACAGGCTACAAGAGACCCAGTACTTC.

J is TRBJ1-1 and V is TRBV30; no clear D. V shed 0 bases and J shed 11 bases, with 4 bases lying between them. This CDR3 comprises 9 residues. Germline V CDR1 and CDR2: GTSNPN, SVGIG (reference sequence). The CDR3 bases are TGTGCCTGGAGTGTAGAGGCTTTCTTT. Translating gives CAWSVEAFF.

The CDR3 reads CASSLEGGYGYTF. In nucleotides, the CDR3 is TGCGCCAGCAGCTTGGAGGGAGGGTATGGCTACACCTTC. The V call is TRBV5-1, the J call TRBJ1-2; D unclear. CDR3 length: 13 amino acids. In germline, CDR1 is SGHRS, CDR2 YFSETQ. The V end lost 0 bases, the J end lost 5 bases, and 8 bases lay between the germline ends.

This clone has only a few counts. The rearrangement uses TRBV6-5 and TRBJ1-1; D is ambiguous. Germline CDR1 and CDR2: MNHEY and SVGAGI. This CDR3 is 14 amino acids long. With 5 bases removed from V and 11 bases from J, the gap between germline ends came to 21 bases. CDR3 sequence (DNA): TGTGCCAGCAGTCGACACGGGGAGGCCGTTAAGGCTTTCTTT. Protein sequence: CASSRHGEAVKAFF.

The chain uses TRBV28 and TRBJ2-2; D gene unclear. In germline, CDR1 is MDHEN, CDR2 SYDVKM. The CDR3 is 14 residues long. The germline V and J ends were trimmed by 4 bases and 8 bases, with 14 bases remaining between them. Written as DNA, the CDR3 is TGTGCCAGCAGTTATCTAGGCGGTCATGGGGAGCTGTTTTTT. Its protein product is CASSYLGGHGELFF.

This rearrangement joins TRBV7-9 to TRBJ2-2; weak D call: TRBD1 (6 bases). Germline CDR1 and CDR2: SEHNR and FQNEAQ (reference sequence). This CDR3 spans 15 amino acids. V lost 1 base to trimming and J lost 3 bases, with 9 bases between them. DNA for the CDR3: TGTGCCAGCAGCTTAGGGCAGGGGTACACCGGGGAGCTGTTTTTT. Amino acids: CASSLGQGYTGELFF.

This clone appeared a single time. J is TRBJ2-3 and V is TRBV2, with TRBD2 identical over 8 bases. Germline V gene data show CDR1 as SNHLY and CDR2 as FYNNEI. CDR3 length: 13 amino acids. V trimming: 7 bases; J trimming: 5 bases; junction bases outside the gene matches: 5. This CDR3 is CASKSAGEDTQYF. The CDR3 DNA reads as TGTGCCAGCAAGTCAGCGGGGGAAGATACGCAGTATTTT. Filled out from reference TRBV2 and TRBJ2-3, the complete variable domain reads EPEVTQTPSHQVTQMGQEVILRCVPISNHLYFYWYRQILGQKVEFLVSFYNNEISEKSEIFDDQFSVERPDGSNFTLKIRSTKLEDSAMYFCASKSAGEDTQYFGPGTRLTVL.

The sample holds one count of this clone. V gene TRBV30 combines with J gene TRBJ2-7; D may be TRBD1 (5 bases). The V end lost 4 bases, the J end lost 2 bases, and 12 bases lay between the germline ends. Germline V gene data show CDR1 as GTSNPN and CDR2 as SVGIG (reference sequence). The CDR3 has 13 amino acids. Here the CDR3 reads CAWNGRVTYEQYF. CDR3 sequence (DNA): TGTGCCTGGAACGGCAGGGTGACCTACGAGCAGTACTTC.

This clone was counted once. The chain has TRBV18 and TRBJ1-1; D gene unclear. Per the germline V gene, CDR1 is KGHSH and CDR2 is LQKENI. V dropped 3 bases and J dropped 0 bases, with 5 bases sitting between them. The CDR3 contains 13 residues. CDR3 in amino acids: CASSPTMNTEAFF. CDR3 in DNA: TGTGCCAGCTCACCGACTATGAACACTGAAGCTTTCTTT.

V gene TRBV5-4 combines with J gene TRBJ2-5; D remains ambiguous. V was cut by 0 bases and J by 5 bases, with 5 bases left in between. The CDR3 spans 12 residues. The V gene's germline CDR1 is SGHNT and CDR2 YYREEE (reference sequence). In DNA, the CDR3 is TGTGCCAGCAGCTTGGTTAGCGAGACCCAGTACTTC. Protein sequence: CASSLVSETQYF.

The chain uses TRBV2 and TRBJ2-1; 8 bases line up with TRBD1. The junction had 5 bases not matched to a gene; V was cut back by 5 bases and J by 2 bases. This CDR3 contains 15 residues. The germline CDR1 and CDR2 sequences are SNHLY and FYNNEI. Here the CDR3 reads CASSNGTGAYNEQFF. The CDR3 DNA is TGTGCCAGCAGTAATGGGACAGGAGCCTACAATGAGCAGTTCTTC.

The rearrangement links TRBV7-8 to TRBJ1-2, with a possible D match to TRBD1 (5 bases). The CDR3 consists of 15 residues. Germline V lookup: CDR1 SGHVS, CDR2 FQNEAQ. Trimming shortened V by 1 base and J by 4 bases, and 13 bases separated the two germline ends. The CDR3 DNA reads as TGTGCCAGCAGCTTAGGGGAATTTACAGGCTATGGCTACACCTTC. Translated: CASSLGEFTGYGYTF.

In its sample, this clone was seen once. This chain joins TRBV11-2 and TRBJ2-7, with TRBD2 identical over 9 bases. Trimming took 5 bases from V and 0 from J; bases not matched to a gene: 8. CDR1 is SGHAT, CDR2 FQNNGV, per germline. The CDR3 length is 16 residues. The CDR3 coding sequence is TGTGCCAGCAGCGGCGGGAGGGGGCACCCCTCCTACGAGCAGTACTTC. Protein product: CASSGGRGHPSYEQYF.

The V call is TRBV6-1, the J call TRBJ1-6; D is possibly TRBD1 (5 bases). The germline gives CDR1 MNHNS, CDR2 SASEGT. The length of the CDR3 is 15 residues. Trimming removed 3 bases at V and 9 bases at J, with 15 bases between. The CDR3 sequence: CASSEGQPRSSPLHF. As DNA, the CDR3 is TGTGCCAGCAGTGAGGGGCAGCCGCGGAGTTCACCCCTCCACTTT.